The 29 T cell receptor beta chains below were found in one sample sequenced in a study of T cells after posttransplantation cyclophosphamide. Assay used: immunoSEQ multiplex PCR; TCRdb lists only in-frame clones, some missing. Listed for the sample are over 45,000 clones, none seen a single time. The sequenced sample consisted of PBMCs. The source is a man aged 40-49 years in good health, CMV-negative, and a related stem cell transplant donor.

This clone has at least ten counts. The chain joins TRBV28 to TRBJ2-3, with 9 bases identical to TRBD2. The CDR3 loop spans 20 amino acids. The V gene's germline CDR1 is MDHEN and CDR2 SYDVKM. V shed 2 bases and J 2 bases; nucleotides not matched to a gene: 17. CDR3 sequence reads: CASSLDPLARGGLSTDTQYF. CDR3 DNA: TGTGCCAGCAGTTTAGATCCACTAGCGCGGGGGGGGCTTTCCACAGATACGCAGTATTTT.

This clone was found many times. V usage is TRBV7-9 and J usage is TRBJ1-2, with 10 bases that match TRBD1. The germline V gene encodes CDR1 SEHNR and CDR2 FQNEAQ (reference sequence). V trimming: 2 bases; J trimming: 1 base; junction bases outside the gene matches: 4. The CDR3 has 16 residues. CDR3 nucleotide sequence: TGTGCCAGCAGCTTAAATGGGGACAGGGGTAACTATGGCTACACCTTC. Translation: CASSLNGDRGNYGYTF.

In this sample, this clone turned up many times. The chain carries TRBV6-4 and TRBJ2-1; D gene unclear. V lost 3 bases to trimming and J lost 7 bases, with 16 bases between them. The length of the CDR3 is 15 residues. The germline V gene encodes CDR1 MRHNA and CDR2 SNTAGT. CDR3 bases: TGTGCCAGCAGTGAATTCATCGGTGGGCGTAATGAGCAGTTCTTC. This translates into CASSEFIGGRNEQFF.

This clone showed up many times. The rearrangement uses TRBV30 and TRBJ1-3; TRBD1 is a possible D gene (6 bases). The germline V and J ends were trimmed by 1 base and 0 bases, with 13 bases remaining between them. Germline V gene data show CDR1 as GTSNPN and CDR2 as SVGIG (reference sequence). The CDR3 sequence is 16 residues long. The CDR3 DNA follows: TGTGCCTGGAGTGCTCGACGAGGGGGCTCTGGAAACACCATATATTTT. Translated: CAWSARRGGSGNTIYF.

The sample holds a few counts of this clone. The rearrangement joins TRBV6-1 to TRBJ2-3, with 8 bases identical to TRBD1. Per the germline V gene, CDR1 is MNHNS and CDR2 is SASEGT. This CDR3 contains 14 residues. Trimming at V came to 7 bases and at J to 2 bases, leaving 5 bases not matched to a gene. The CDR3 loop reads CASTHRGFTDTQYF. The CDR3 DNA reads as TGTGCCAGCACCCACAGGGGGTTCACAGATACGCAGTATTTT.

This clone was counted at least ten times. V usage is TRBV27 and J usage is TRBJ1-4, with TRBD1 matching 11 bases. This CDR3 is 16 amino acids long. Germline V gives CDR1 MNHEY, CDR2 SMNVEV (reference sequence). The junction had 4 bases not matched to a gene; V was cut back by 3 bases and J by 4 bases. The CDR3 here is CASSLGQGVVNEKLFF. In DNA form, the CDR3 reads TGTGCCAGCAGTTTGGGACAGGGGGTGGTTAATGAAAAACTGTTTTTT.

This clone was found many times. The J gene is TRBJ2-2, the V gene TRBV5-5; 9 bases match TRBD1. The CDR3 has 14 residues. The ends lost 4 bases at V and 4 bases at J; junction bases unmatched: 2. The germline CDR1 and CDR2 sequences are SGHKS and YYEKEE (reference sequence). In nucleotides, the CDR3 is TGTGCCAGCAGCCGGACAGGGGTCACCGGGGAGCTGTTTTTT. This codes for CASSRTGVTGELFF.

This clone was seen at least ten times. The chain links TRBV9 to TRBJ1-2, with D hard to call. CDR1 SGDLS and CDR2 YYNGEE come from the germline V gene. This CDR3 contains 12 residues. The germline V and J ends were trimmed by 4 bases and 3 bases, with 7 bases remaining between them. The CDR3 sequence is CASSFQYYGYTF. CDR3 coding DNA: TGTGCCAGCAGCTTTCAGTACTATGGCTACACCTTC.

There are a few counts of this clone. A read error may explain this, as a much larger clone is one base away. The rearrangement joins TRBV28 to TRBJ2-7; no firm D call. The CDR3 extends over 14 amino acids. Germline CDR1 and CDR2: MDHEN and SYDVKM. The CDR3 region is CAGSFPGGTYEQYF. The DNA of the CDR3 is TGTGCCGGCAGTTTCCCTGGCGGTACCTACGAGCAGTACTTC.

This clone came up many times. The J gene is TRBJ1-1, the V gene TRBV5-1; 9 bases agree with TRBD1. Germline CDR1 SGHRS, CDR2 YFSETQ. Trimming at V came to 4 bases and at J to 12 bases, leaving 10 bases not matched to a gene. CDR3 length equals 13 residues. The CDR3: CASSPGGDRETFF. The DNA of the CDR3 is TGCGCCAGCAGCCCGGGTGGGGACAGGGAAACTTTCTTT.

In this sample, this clone turned up many times. The rearrangement links TRBV19 to TRBJ2-3; D is possibly TRBD2 (5 bases). The CDR3 sequence is 15 residues long. V was clipped by 5 bases and J by 0 bases, with 12 bases between them. CDR1 is LNHDA, CDR2 SQIVND, per germline (reference sequence). In DNA form, the CDR3 reads TGTGCCAGTAGTCTCAGCGGACCAAGCACAGATACGCAGTATTTT. As protein: CASSLSGPSTDTQYF.

This clone was counted at least ten times. This CDR3 is CASSPAGGSTDTQYF. CDR3 DNA: TGTGCCAGCAGTCCAGCGGGGGGTTCCACAGATACGCAGTATTTT. This rearrangement joins TRBV6-6 to TRBJ2-3, with TRBD2 identical over 9 bases. This CDR3 is 15 amino acids long. Germline V gene sequence: CDR1 MNHNY, CDR2 SVGAGI (reference sequence). Trimming cost V 5 bases and J 2 bases; bases outside gene matches: 5.

The chain carries TRBV9 and TRBJ2-2; the D is unclear. Germline V gene data show CDR1 as SGDLS and CDR2 as YYNGEE. V lost 1 base, J lost 0 bases, and 16 bases lay in between. The CDR3 spans 18 residues. CDR3: CASSVTARVNANTGELFF. CDR3 bases: TGTGCCAGCAGCGTAACGGCACGGGTGAATGCGAACACCGGGGAGCTGTTTTTT.

A remark on this clone: Just one base apart from a much larger clone, this may be a read error. The genes are TRBV18 and TRBJ2-5, with 7 bases lining up with TRBD1. The J call could be wrong; TRBJ2-7 is a better fit for the DNA end. The CDR3 contains 14 residues. Germline V gene sequence: CDR1 KGHSH, CDR2 LQKENI. CDR3 amino acids: CASSPGTDSYEQYF. DNA for the CDR3: TGTGCCAGCTCACCCGGGACAGACTCCTACGAGCAGTACTTC.

This clone came up many times. The V call is TRBV5-1, the J call TRBJ2-7, with TRBD1 matching over 9 bases. V shed 4 bases, J shed 3 bases, and the junction held 8 bases outside the gene matches. Germline V CDR1 and CDR2: SGHRS, YFSETQ. This CDR3 comprises 15 residues. The CDR3 DNA follows: TGCGCCAGCAGCCTTACTACAGGGGGCGGCTACGAGCAGTACTTC. This translates into CASSLTTGGGYEQYF.

This clone has a count of ten or more. This chain links TRBV4-1 with TRBJ1-2; D uncertain. CDR3 length: 16 amino acids. Germline V gene lookup returns CDR1 MGHRA and CDR2 YSYEKL. Trimming pared 1 base from V and 2 bases from J, leaving 14 bases between. The CDR3 here is CASSQVALKTNYGYTF. DNA of the CDR3: TGCGCCAGCAGCCAAGTCGCTTTAAAAACAAACTATGGCTACACCTTC.

This clone came up many times. The chain carries TRBV5-1 and TRBJ2-2, with unresolved D. Germline CDR1 reads SGHRS; CDR2 reads YFSETQ. Between the trimmed V and J ends, which lost 5 bases and 1 base, there was a span of 6 bases. The CDR3 consists of 13 residues. DNA for the CDR3: TGCGCCAGCAGTGTAGAGAACACCGGGGAGCTGTTTTTT. Translating it yields CASSVENTGELFF.

This clone came up many times. The V call is TRBV5-8, the J call TRBJ2-7; TRBD1 matches at 7 bases. The ends lost 2 bases at V and 3 bases at J; junction bases unmatched: 11. This CDR3 is 16 amino acids long. CDR1 is SGHTS and CDR2 is YDEGEE in the germline V gene. The CDR3, as DNA: TGTGCCAGCAGCTTAGAAGCAGGGACAGATATCTACGAGCAGTACTTC. Translating gives CASSLEAGTDIYEQYF. The complete variable domain, with remaining parts taken from reference TRBV5-8 and TRBJ2-7, reads EAGVTQSPTHLIKTRGQQATLRCSPISGHTSVYWYQQALGLGLQFLLWYDEGEERNRGNFPPRFSGRQFPNYSSELNVNALELEDSALYLCASSLEAGTDIYEQYFGPGTRLTVT.

There are many counts of this clone. This rearrangement joins TRBV5-4 to TRBJ2-7; 9 bases fit TRBD1. Looked up from germline, CDR1 is SGHNT and CDR2 is YYREEE (reference sequence). V lost 3 bases and J lost 0; bases outside the gene matches: 4. The length of the CDR3 is 15 residues. CDR3 bases: TGTGCCAGCAGCTCCCGGGACAGGGCCTCCTACGAGCAGTACTTC. This encodes CASSSRDRASYEQYF.

This clone occurred many times. This rearrangement joins TRBV18 to TRBJ2-7; 7 bases fit TRBD1. CDR3 length: 15 residues. In germline, CDR1 is KGHSH, CDR2 LQKENI. The V and J ends lost 6 bases and 6 bases, in that order; junction bases with no gene match: 14. CDR3: CASSATRDSSSEQYF. CDR3 nucleotides: TGTGCCAGCTCTGCGACCCGGGACAGTAGCTCCGAGCAGTACTTC.

This clone was found many times. The V gene is TRBV4-3, the J gene TRBJ2-2; 9 bases are a match to TRBD2. The CDR3 is 17 amino acids. V shed 1 base and J 3 bases; nucleotides not matched to a gene: 6. Looked up from germline, CDR1 is LGHNA and CDR2 is YSLEER. CDR3 sequence reads: CASSQVVLAGDTGELFF. The CDR3 DNA reads TGCGCCAGCAGCCAAGTCGTATTAGCGGGAGACACCGGGGAGCTGTTTTTT.

This clone was counted ten times or more. The J gene is TRBJ2-7, the V gene TRBV11-2; 11 positions match TRBD1. The CDR3 is 15 residues long. V trimming: 1 base; J trimming: 3 bases; junction bases outside the gene matches: 2. Per the germline V gene, CDR1 is SGHAT and CDR2 is FQNNGV. The CDR3 DNA sequence: TGTGCCAGCAGCTTAGTTGGGACAGGGGGCTACGAGCAGTACTTC. Its protein is CASSLVGTGGYEQYF.

This clone was seen many times. The gene calls are TRBV7-3 and TRBJ1-1; tentatively, D is TRBD1 (6 bases). Trimming removed 3 bases at V and 0 bases at J, with 14 bases between. This CDR3 has 16 residues. Germline CDR1 is SGHTA and CDR2 is FQGTGA. CDR3 sequence reads: CASSLSGGGLNTEAFF. The CDR3 nucleotides are TGTGCCAGCAGCTTGAGCGGGGGGGGGCTGAACACTGAAGCTTTCTTT. The variable domain in full, with the rest retrieved from reference TRBV7-3 and TRBJ1-1, is GAGVSQTPSNKVTEKGKYVELRCDPISGHTALYWYRQSLGQGPEFLIYFQGTGAADDSGLPNDRFFAVRPEGSVSTLKIQRTERGDSAVYLCASSLSGGGLNTEAFFGQGTRLTVV.

This clone has a count of ten or more. CDR3 in amino acids: CSTSTGSQNIQYF. The CDR3 DNA reads TGCAGCACGTCGACAGGATCCCAAAACATTCAGTACTTC. The V gene is TRBV29-1, the J gene TRBJ2-4; D might be TRBD1 (6 bases). CDR1 and CDR2 (germline): SQVTM, ANQGSEA. The CDR3 length is 13 residues. V lost 8 bases and J 5 bases, leaving 16 bases between the germline ends.

This clone was found many times. J is TRBJ2-2 and V is TRBV28; 13 bases map to TRBD2. Losses at the gene ends were 5 bases for V and 0 bases for J; bases not matched to a gene: 6. Germline lookup yields CDR1 MDHEN and CDR2 SYDVKM. This CDR3 spans 18 amino acids. CDR3 sequence reads: CASSRWGLAGSNTGELFF. The CDR3 nucleotides read TGTGCCAGCAGTCGGTGGGGACTAGCGGGGTCGAACACCGGGGAGCTGTTTTTT.

This clone came up many times. The chain joins TRBV29-1 to TRBJ2-5, with 8 bases identical to TRBD1. From germline, CDR1 is SQVTM and CDR2 ANQGSEA. CDR3 size: 15 residues. After removal of 3 bases from V and 5 bases from J, the junction contained 11 bases not matched to a gene. The CDR3 region is CSVEAGGLRGETQYF. CDR3 bases: TGCAGCGTTGAGGCAGGGGGCCTTAGGGGGGAGACCCAGTACTTC.

In its sample, this clone was seen many times. The CDR3 sequence is CATSGTIYEQYF. The CDR3 nucleotides are TGTGCCACCAGCGGGACTATTTACGAGCAGTACTTC. The chain joins TRBV15 to TRBJ2-7; 7 bases agree with TRBD2. Trimming removed 5 bases from V and 4 bases from J; junction bases left unmatched: 2. CDR1 and CDR2 (germline): LNHNV, YYDKDF (reference sequence). The CDR3 contains 12 residues.

This clone has at least ten counts. The chain links TRBV7-2 to TRBJ2-5; TRBD1 might be the D (6 bases). CDR1 is SGHTA and CDR2 is FQGNSA in the germline V gene. CDR3 size: 12 residues. V was cut by 5 bases and J by 4 bases, with 8 bases left in between. CDR3 nucleotides: TGTGCCAGCAGCCAAGGGGGAGAGACCCAGTACTTC. As protein: CASSQGGETQYF.

The sample holds many counts of this clone. CDR3 sequence: CASNTRTSGISNEQFF. CDR3 nucleotides: TGTGCCAGCAACACTCGGACTAGCGGGATTAGTAATGAGCAGTTCTTC. The chain couples TRBV5-4 to TRBJ2-1, with 12 nucleotides matching TRBD2. The CDR3 has 16 residues. V shed 6 bases and J 7 bases; nucleotides not matched to a gene: 11. CDR1 is SGHNT, CDR2 YYREEE, per germline (reference sequence).